This TCR beta chain is drawn from a study of post-analysis software for immune sequencing data. General study results and limits: Batch-matched samples strongly co-clustered by F measure. Significantly decreased normalized Chao1 diversity was recorded for multiple sclerosis patients relative to controls. In patients, TRBV5-6, TRBV5-1 and TRBV20-1 belonged to five or six TRBV segments found more frequently than in controls.

CDR3 length: 13 amino acids. About this clonotype: What it binds is not known. At one end the junction does not follow the germline gene, possibly because of a read error.

Presence of unique molecular identifiers characterized the TCR beta cDNA libraries. T cells numbering 1 to 10 million yielded some 500,000 cDNA molecules. A single record per CDR3 protein comes from TCRdb applying MiXCR to the PCR reads. The table has some 890,000 distinct CDR3 sequences, approximately 57% seen once. The receptor comes from a girl between 10 and 17 years old with multiple sclerosis. The rearrangement links TRBV12-3 or TRBV12-4 to TRBJ2-5; D call uncertain. What was sequenced was blood. CDR3 sequence reads: CASSLGIQETQYF. In DNA, the CDR3 is TGTGCCAGCAGCTTAGGGATCCAAGAGACCCAGTACTTC.